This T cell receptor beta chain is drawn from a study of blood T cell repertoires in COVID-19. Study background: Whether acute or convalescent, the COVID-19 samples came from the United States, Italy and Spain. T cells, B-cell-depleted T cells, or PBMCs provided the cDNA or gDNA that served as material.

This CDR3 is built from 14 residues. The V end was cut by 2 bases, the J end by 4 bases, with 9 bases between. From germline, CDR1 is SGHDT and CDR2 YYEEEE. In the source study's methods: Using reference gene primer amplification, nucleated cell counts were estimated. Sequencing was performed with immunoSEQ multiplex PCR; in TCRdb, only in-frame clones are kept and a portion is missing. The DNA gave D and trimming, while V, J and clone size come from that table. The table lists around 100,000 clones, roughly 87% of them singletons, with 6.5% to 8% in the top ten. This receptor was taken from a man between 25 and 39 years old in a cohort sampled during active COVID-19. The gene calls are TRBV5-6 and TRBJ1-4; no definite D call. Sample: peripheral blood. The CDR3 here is CASSLPTLNEKLFF. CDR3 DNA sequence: TGTGCCAGCAGCTTACCGACTCTTAATGAAAAACTGTTTTTT.